This is a list of T cell receptor beta chains from one sample in a study of shared clonotypes between healthy human individuals. Sequenced by immunoSEQ multiplex PCR; TCRdb stores in-frame clones only, minus some. This table has 950,000 to 1,300,000 clones, about 75% appearing once. The sample consisted of memory CD4+ T cells sorted from blood. These receptors were collected from a man aged 18 to 30 in good health. Both conserved end residues are part of each CDR3. A D gene is named only where the DNA matches it firmly. Where a row states a size, it is once, few, many or the class of an expanded clone; other rows omit it.

size	D	V	J	length	DNA	CDR3
-	-	TRBV6-1	TRBJ2-7	13	TGTGCCAGCAGAGACATATCGACCTACGAGCAGTACTTC	CASRDISTYEQYF
-	TRBD1	TRBV15	TRBJ1-5	13	TGTGCCACCGCCGGGACAGGGGGACAGCCCCAGCATTTT	CATAGTGGQPQHF
few	-	TRBV7-8	TRBJ2-7	16	TGTGCCAGCAGCTTCCAGGCCGGTCGTAACTCCTACGAGCAGTACTTC	CASSFQAGRNSYEQYF
-	-	TRBV5-1	TRBJ2-1	15	TGCGCCAGCAGCGCATCAGGGCACTCCTACAATGAGCAGTTCTTC	CASSASGHSYNEQFF
-	-	TRBV11-2	TRBJ2-6	18	TGTGCCAGCAGCTCGATGACAGCGGCGGTGTCTGGGGCCAACGTCCTGACTTTC	CASSSMTAAVSGANVLTF
-	TRBD2	TRBV11-2	TRBJ2-1	15	TGTGCCAGCAGCTCCCCCGGGGGGGTCTACAATGAGCAGTTCTTC	CASSSPGGVYNEQFF
-	-	TRBV28	TRBJ2-7	14	TGTGCCAGCAGTTCCCCGGGCAGCTCCTACGAGCAGTACTTC	CASSSPGSSYEQYF
-	-	TRBV11-3	TRBJ1-3	13	TGTGCCAGCAGCTCCAACTCTGGAAACACCATATATTTT	CASSSNSGNTIYF
many	-	TRBV7-2	TRBJ1-2	15	TGTGCCAGCAGCTTAATGTTAGGACAGAACTATGGCTACACCTTC	CASSLMLGQNYGYTF
-	TRBD1	TRBV7-2	TRBJ1-2	15	TGTGCCAGCAGTCAGCCGGGACAGGGGGCCTATGGCTACACCTTC	CASSQPGQGAYGYTF
-	-	TRBV5-6	TRBJ2-3	15	TGTGCCAGCAGCTCCCCAAGCGGGCTCACAGATACGCAGTATTTT	CASSSPSGLTDTQYF
few	-	TRBV5-6	TRBJ2-1	15	TGTGCCAGCAGCCAACGGTGGCGGGGTCACAATGAGCAGTTCTTC	CASSQRWRGHNEQFF
-	-	TRBV30	TRBJ1-1	16	TGTGCCTGGAGTCCCCGCAGGGGTCAGATGAACACTGAAGCTTTCTTT	CAWSPRRGQMNTEAFF
-	-	TRBV2	TRBJ2-7	12	TGTGCCAGCATGGAGGGGGCCTACGAGCAGTACTTC	CASMEGAYEQYF
-	TRBD1	TRBV5-1	TRBJ2-7	16	TGCGCCAGCAGCCCCGGGACAGGGGGTTTCCCCTACGAGCAGTACTTC	CASSPGTGGFPYEQYF
-	-	TRBV30	TRBJ1-1	12	TGTGCCTGGGAGAAGGGGCCCACTGAAGCTTTCTTT	CAWEKGPTEAFF
-	-	TRBV14	TRBJ2-2	14	TGTGCCAGTAGTAGGGACGGAAAGGCCGGGGAGCTGTTTTTT	CASSRDGKAGELFF
-	TRBD1	TRBV7-8	TRBJ1-1	14	TGTGCCAGCAGGCGGACAGGGGGCTTGTCTGAAGCTTTCTTT	CASRRTGGLSEAFF
-	-	TRBV6-1	TRBJ2-2	13	TGTGCCAGCAGTGTTCGGGAGACCGGGGAGCTGTTTTTT	CASSVRETGELFF
-	TRBD1	TRBV19	TRBJ1-5	19	TGTGCCAGTAGTATAAACTCGGGACAGGGGGCGATTCGCAATCAGCCCCAGCATTTT	CASSINSGQGAIRNQPQHF
-	-	TRBV29-1	TRBJ2-2	17	TGCAGCGTTGAAGATCATCTGTCCGGGTCGAACACCGGGGAGCTGTTTTTT	CSVEDHLSGSNTGELFF
-	TRBD1	TRBV6-1	TRBJ1-4	14	TGTGCCAGCAGATCGGGACAGCCCAATGAAAAACTGTTTTTT	CASRSGQPNEKLFF
-	TRBD2	TRBV5-1	TRBJ2-5	17	TGCGCCAGCAGCTCTGGAGTAGCGGGAGGCGGGGCGGAGACCCAGTACTTC	CASSSGVAGGGAETQYF
few	-	TRBV6-5	TRBJ1-2	14	TGTGCCAGCAGTTCAGCTGGAAGGAGCTATGGCTACACCTTC	CASSSAGRSYGYTF
-	TRBD1	TRBV28	TRBJ1-4	15	TGTGCCAGCAGACCTCCGGGACAGGGATACGAAAAACTGTTTTTT	CASRPPGQGYEKLFF
-	-	TRBV5-1	TRBJ1-4	17	TGCGCCAGCAGCTTGGAGCGGGCCGGAACTACTAATGAAAAACTGTTTTTT	CASSLERAGTTNEKLFF
-	-	TRBV5-8	TRBJ1-6	16	TGTGCCAGCAGCTTTGTGGGGGCTCTTTATAATTCACCCCTCCACTTT	CASSFVGALYNSPLHF
-	TRBD1	TRBV4-1	TRBJ2-1	15	TGCGCCAGCAGCAACCGACAGGGAAACTACAATGAGCAGTTCTTC	CASSNRQGNYNEQFF
-	-	TRBV2	TRBJ2-7	13	TGTGCCAGCAGTGACCGAACGATTGCCGAGCAGTACTTC	CASSDRTIAEQYF
-	TRBD2	TRBV7-2	TRBJ2-5	15	TGTGCCAGCAGCTTAGCGGCTAGCGGCCAAGAGACCCAGTACTTC	CASSLAASGQETQYF
-	-	TRBV9	TRBJ2-1	14	TGTGCCAGCAGCCTCGGTCCTAATTCCAATGAGCAGTTCTTC	CASSLGPNSNEQFF
many	-	TRBV7-8	TRBJ2-7	14	TGTGCCAGCAGCCTGTCCGGGACAAGGTACGAGCAGTACTTC	CASSLSGTRYEQYF
once	-	TRBV12-1	TRBJ2-3	14	TGTGCCAGCTCCCCGTGGCTAGCGGGGGATACGCAGTATTTT	CASSPWLAGDTQYF
-	TRBD1	TRBV5-8	TRBJ1-2	15	TGTGCCAGCAGCAACCTACAGGGGGACAACTATGGCTACACCTTC	CASSNLQGDNYGYTF
once	-	TRBV9	TRBJ2-7	15	TGTGCCAGCAGCGTAGAGGGACATGGAGCCTACGAGCAGTACTTC	CASSVEGHGAYEQYF
-	-	TRBV9	TRBJ2-7	14	TGTGCCAGCAGCGTATCAGGGAGTAGCAACGAGCAGTACTTC	CASSVSGSSNEQYF
-	-	TRBV30	TRBJ2-3	14	TGTGCCTGGAAACGGCTTTCGGGCACAGATACGCAGTATTTT	CAWKRLSGTDTQYF
-	TRBD1	TRBV28	TRBJ2-7	14	TGTGCCAGCAGCCCGGGGGACAGGGCCCACGAGCAGTACTTC	CASSPGDRAHEQYF
once	-	TRBV2	TRBJ1-3	13	TGTGGGGGGGGAGTTAACTCTGGAAACACCATATATTTT	CGGGVNSGNTIYF
few	-	TRBV10-2	TRBJ1-5	14	TGCGCCAGCAGGGAGGGCCTCGGCAATCAGCCCCAGCATTTT	CASREGLGNQPQHF
-	TRBD1	TRBV7-9	TRBJ2-4	13	TGTGCCAGCAGCCCGGGACAGGGTGGCATTCAGTACTTC	CASSPGQGGIQYF
few	TRBD1	TRBV30	TRBJ1-1	14	TGTGCCTGGAGGCGGGACAGGGGACAGACTGAAGCTTTCTTT	CAWRRDRGQTEAFF
-	-	TRBV7-2	TRBJ2-2	14	TGTGCCAGCAGCCCCCCGGCAGGGGCCGGGGAGCTGTTTTTT	CASSPPAGAGELFF
-	-	TRBV7-4	TRBJ1-5	17	TGTGCCAGCAGCTCACAGAGTTGCACTCATAGCAATCAGCCCCAGCATTTT	CASSSQSCTHSNQPQHF
-	-	TRBV28	TRBJ2-1	14	TGTGCCAGCAGTTCCCTGGGATCCTACAATGAGCAGTTCTTC	CASSSLGSYNEQFF
-	-	TRBV28	TRBJ1-2	12	TGTGCCAGCAAGCGGGGCGTGGGTGGCTACACCTTC	CASKRGVGGYTF
-	-	TRBV4-1	TRBJ1-6	17	TGCGCCAGCAGCCCCCAGGGAAGCGCGGGCCGCAATTCACCCCTCCACTTT	CASSPQGSAGRNSPLHF
-	TRBD2	TRBV5-6	TRBJ2-7	15	TGTGCCAGCAGCGATTCTGGACTAGCGGGAGTCGAGCAGTACTTC	CASSDSGLAGVEQYF